This TCR beta chain was identified in a study of blood T cell repertoires in COVID-19. The V and J ends lost 4 bases and 5 bases respectively, with 11 bases between them. This CDR3 has 13 amino acids. CDR1 SGHDN and CDR2 FVKESK come from the germline V gene. The repertoire was sequenced with immunoSEQ multiplex PCR; TCRdb's copy has only in-frame clones and lacks some. The repertoire consists of approximately 61,000 clones, with 75% to 85% occurring once and the leading ten covering roughly 10%. J is TRBJ2-5 and V is TRBV14, with D perhaps matching TRBD1 (5 bases). Material for sequencing was peripheral blood. This TCR was recovered from a man between 50 and 59 years old with COVID-19, enrolled during active disease. The CDR3 loop reads CASSRQGWETQYF. As DNA, the CDR3 is TGTGCCAGCAGCCGGCAGGGTTGGGAGACCCAGTACTTC.